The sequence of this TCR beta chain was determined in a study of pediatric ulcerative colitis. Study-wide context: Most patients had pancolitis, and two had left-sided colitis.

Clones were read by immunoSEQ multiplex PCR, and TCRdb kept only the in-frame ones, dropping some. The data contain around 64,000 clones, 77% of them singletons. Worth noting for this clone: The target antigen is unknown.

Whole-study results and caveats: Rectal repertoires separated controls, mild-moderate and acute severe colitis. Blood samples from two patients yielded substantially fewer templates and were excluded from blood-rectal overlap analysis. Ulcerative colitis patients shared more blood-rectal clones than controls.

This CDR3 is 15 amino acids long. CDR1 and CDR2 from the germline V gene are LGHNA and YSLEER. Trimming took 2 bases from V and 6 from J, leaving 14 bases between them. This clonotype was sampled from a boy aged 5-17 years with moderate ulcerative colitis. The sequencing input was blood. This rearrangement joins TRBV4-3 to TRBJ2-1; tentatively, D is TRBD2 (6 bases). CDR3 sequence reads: CASSQISFSGNEQFF. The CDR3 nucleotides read TGCGCCAGCAGCCAAATTTCCTTTAGCGGCAATGAGCAGTTCTTC.